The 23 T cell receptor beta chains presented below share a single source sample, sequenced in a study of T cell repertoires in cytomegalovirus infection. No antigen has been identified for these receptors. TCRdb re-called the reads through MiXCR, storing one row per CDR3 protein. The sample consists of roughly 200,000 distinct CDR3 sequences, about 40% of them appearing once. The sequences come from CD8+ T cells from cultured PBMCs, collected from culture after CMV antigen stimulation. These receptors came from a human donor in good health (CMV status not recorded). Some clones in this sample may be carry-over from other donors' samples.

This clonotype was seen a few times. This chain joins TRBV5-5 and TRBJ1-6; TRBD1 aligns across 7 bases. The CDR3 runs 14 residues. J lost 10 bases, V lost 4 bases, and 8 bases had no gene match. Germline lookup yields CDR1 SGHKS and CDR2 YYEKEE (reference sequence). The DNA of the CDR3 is TGTGCCAGCAGCACCGCAGGGGGTGGCTCACCCCTCCACTTT. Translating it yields CASSTAGGGSPLHF.

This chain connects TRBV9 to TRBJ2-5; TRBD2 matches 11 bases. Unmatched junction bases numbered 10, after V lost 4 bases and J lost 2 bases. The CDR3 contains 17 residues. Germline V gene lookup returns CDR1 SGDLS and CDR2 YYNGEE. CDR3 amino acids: CASSPYETSGDQETQYF. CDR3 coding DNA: TGTGCCAGCAGCCCATACGAGACTAGCGGGGATCAAGAGACCCAGTACTTC.

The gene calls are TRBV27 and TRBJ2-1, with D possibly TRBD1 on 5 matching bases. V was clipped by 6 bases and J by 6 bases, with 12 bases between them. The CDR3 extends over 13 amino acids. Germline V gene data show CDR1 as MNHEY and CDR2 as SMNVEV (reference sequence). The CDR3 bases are TGTGCCAGCAGAGACAGAATAAGCAATGAGCAGTTCTTC. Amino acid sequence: CASRDRISNEQFF.

CDR3 in DNA: TGTGCCAGCAGCTTACTGTCGGGAACGAACGAGGCAGATACGCAGTATTTT. The encoded protein is CASSLLSGTNEADTQYF. This chain links TRBV7-3 with TRBJ2-3; possibly TRBD2 for D (5 bases). The V gene lost 2 bases and the J gene lost 4 bases, with 19 bases spanning the gap. CDR1 and CDR2 from the germline V gene are SGHTA and FQGTGA. The CDR3 extends over 17 amino acids.

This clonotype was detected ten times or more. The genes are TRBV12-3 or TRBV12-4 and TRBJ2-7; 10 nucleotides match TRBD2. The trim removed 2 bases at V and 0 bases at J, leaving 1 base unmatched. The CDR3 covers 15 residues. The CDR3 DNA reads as TGTGCCAGCAGTTTAAGCGGGAGGGCCTCCTACGAGCAGTACTTC. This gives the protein CASSLSGRASYEQYF.

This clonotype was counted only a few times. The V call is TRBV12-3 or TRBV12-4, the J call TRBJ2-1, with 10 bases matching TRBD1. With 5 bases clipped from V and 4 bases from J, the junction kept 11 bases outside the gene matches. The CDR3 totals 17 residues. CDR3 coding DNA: TGTGCCAGCAGTGGGATGACAGGGGGCCATATTTACAATGAGCAGTTCTTC. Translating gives CASSGMTGGHIYNEQFF.

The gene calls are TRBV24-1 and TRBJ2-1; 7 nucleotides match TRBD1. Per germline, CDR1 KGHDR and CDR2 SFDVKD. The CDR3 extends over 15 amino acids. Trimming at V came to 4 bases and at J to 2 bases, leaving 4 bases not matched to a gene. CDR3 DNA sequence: TGTGCCACCAGTGACTGGGACAGTACCTACAATGAGCAGTTCTTC. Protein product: CATSDWDSTYNEQFF.

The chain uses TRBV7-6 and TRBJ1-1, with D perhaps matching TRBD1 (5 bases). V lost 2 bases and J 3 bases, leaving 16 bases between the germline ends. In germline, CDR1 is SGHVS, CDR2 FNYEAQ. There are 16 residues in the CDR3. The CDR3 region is CASSLSIARGDTEAFF. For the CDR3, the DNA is TGTGCCAGCAGCTTAAGTATTGCCCGAGGGGACACTGAAGCTTTCTTT.

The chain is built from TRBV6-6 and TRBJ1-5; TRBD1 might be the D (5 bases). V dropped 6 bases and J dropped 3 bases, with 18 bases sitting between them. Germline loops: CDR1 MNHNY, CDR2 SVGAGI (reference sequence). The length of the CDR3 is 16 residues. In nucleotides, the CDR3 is TGTGCCAGCAGCCAGGGCCAGCCACAAGTCAATCAGCCCCAGCATTTT. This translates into CASSQGQPQVNQPQHF.

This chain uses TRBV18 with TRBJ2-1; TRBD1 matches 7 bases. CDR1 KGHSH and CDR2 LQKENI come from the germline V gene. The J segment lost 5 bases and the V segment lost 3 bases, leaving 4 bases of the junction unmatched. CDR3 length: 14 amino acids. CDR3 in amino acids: CASSPRQGDNEQFF. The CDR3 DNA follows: TGTGCCAGCTCACCTAGGCAGGGGGACAATGAGCAGTTCTTC. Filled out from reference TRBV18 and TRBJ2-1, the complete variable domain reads NAGVMQNPRHLVRRRGQEARLRCSPMKGHSHVYWYRQLPEEGLKFMVYLQKENIIDESGMPKERFSAEFPKEGPSILRIQQVVRGDSAAYFCASSPRQGDNEQFFGPGTRLTVL.

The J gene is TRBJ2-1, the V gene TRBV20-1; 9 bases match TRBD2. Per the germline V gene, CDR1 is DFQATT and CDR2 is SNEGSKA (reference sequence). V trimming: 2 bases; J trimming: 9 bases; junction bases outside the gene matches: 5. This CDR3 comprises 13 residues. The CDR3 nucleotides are TGCAGTGCTAGAATAGCGGGAGAGGGTGAGCAGTTCTTC. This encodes CSARIAGEGEQFF.

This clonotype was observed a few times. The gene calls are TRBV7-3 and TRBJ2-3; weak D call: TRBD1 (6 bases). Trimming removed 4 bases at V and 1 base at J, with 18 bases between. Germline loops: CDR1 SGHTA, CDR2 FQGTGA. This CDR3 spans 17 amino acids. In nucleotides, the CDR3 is TGTGCCAGCAGCTCCTCGGACAGACCTCCGGGCACAGATACGCAGTATTTT. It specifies CASSSSDRPPGTDTQYF.

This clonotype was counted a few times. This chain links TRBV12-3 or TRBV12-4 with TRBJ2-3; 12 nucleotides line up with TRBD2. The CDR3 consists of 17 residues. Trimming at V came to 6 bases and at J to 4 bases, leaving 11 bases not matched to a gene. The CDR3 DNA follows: TGTGCCAGCAGGGCCTCGACTAGCGGGAGAAGGCCAGATACGCAGTATTTT. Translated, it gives CASRASTSGRRPDTQYF.

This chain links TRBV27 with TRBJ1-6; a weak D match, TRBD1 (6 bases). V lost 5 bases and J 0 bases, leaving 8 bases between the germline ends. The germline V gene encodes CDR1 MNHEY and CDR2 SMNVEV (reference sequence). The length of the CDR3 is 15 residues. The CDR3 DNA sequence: TGTGCCAGCAGTACAGGGAGCTCCTATAATTCACCCCTCCACTTT. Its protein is CASSTGSSYNSPLHF.

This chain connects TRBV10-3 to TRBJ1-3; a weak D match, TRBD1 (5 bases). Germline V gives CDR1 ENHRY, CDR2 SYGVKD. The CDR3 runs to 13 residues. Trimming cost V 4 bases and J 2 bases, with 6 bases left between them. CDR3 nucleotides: TGTGCCATCAGTGCCAGGGCTGGAAACACCATATATTTT. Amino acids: CAISARAGNTIYF.

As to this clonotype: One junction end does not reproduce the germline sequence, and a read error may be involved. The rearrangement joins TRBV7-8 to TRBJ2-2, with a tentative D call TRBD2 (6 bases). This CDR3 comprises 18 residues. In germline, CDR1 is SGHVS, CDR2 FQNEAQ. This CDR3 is CTSSLEGPGRENTGELIF. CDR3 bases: TGTACCAGCAGCTTAGAAGGCCCGGGACGGGAGAACACCGGGGAGCTGATTTTT. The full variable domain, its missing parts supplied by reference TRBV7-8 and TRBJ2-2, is GAGVSQSPRYKVAKRGQDVALRCDPISGHVSLFWYQQALGQGPEFLTYFQNEAQLDKSGLPSDRFFAERPEGSVSTLKIQRTQQEDSAVYLCTSSLEGPGRENTGELIFGEGSRLTVL.

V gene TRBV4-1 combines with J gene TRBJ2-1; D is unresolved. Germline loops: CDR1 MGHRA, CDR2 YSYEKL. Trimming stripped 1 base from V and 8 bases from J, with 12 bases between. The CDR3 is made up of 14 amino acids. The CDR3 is CASSQGPGAYEQFF. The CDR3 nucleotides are TGCGCCAGCAGCCAAGGACCGGGTGCATATGAGCAGTTCTTC.

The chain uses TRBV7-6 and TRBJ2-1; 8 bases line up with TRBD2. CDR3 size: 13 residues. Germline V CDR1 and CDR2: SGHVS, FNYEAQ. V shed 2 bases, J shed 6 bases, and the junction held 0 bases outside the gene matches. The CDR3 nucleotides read TGTGCCAGCAGCTTACGGGGGGGCAATGAGCAGTTCTTC. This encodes CASSLRGGNEQFF. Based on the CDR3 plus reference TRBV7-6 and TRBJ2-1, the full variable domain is GAGVSQSPRYKVTKRGQDVALRCDPISGHVSLYWYRQALGQGPEFLTYFNYEAQQDKSGLPNDRFSAERPEGSISTLTIQRTEQRDSAMYRCASSLRGGNEQFFGPGTRLTVL.

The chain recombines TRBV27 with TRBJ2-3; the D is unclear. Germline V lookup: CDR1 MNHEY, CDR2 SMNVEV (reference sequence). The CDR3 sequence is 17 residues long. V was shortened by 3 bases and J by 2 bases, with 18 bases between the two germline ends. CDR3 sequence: CASSLRTPASPTDTQYF. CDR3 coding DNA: TGTGCCAGCAGTTTGAGGACGCCTGCGAGTCCCACAGATACGCAGTATTTT.

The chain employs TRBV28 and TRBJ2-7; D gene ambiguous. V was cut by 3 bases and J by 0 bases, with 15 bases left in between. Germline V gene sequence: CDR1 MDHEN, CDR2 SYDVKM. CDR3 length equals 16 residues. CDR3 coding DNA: TGTGCCAGCAGTTTTTTCCCAGCTCTTAGCTCCTACGAGCAGTACTTC. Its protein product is CASSFFPALSSYEQYF.

Here the CDR3 reads CASSETGLPKETQYF. The CDR3 coding sequence is TGTGCCAGCAGCGAGACAGGGCTACCTAAAGAGACCCAGTACTTC. The rearrangement uses TRBV9 and TRBJ2-5; TRBD1 agrees at 7 bases. Germline trimming cut 3 bases from V and 3 bases from J; bases unmatched to any gene: 8. Germline-derived CDR1 and CDR2 are SGDLS and YYNGEE. The CDR3 covers 15 residues.

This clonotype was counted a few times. The CDR3 nucleotides read TGTGCCAGCAGTTTACGGGGGGGGCGAAGAGGGGTTGGCATTCAGTACTTC. This gives the protein CASSLRGGRRGVGIQYF. The chain combines TRBV28 with TRBJ2-4; 8 positions match TRBD2. Germline lookup yields CDR1 MDHEN and CDR2 SYDVKM. The J segment lost 9 bases and the V segment lost 2 bases, leaving 15 bases of the junction unmatched. The CDR3 runs 17 residues.

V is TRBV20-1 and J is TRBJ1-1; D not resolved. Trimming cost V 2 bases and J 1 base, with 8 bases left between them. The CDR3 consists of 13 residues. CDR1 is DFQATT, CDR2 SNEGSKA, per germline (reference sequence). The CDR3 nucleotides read TGCAGTGCTAGAATCCCCCGGAACACTGAAGCTTTCTTT. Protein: CSARIPRNTEAFF.